This T cell receptor beta chain came from a study of T cells in Graves' hyperthyroidism and ophthalmopathy. For this clonotype: No antigen is known for it.

Study outcomes and limitations: Blood also contained most expanded thyroid clonotypes above 0.001. A median around 6.4 months before onset, the model predicted ophthalmopathy.

TCR beta CDR3 region amplification was performed from RNA transcripts. HTBI primers were employed in a first-round RT-PCR of the TCR CDR3. TCRdb processed the multiplex PCR reads anew with MiXCR; each CDR3 protein has one entry. The sample yields some 360,000 distinct CDR3 sequences, about 15% seen once. The sequencing input was blood. This TCR was recovered from a woman aged 55 to 70 with Graves' hyperthyroidism.

The CDR3 sequence is CASKAGNTEAFF. CDR3 sequence (DNA): TGTGCCAGTAAGGCGGGGAACACTGAAGCTTTCTTT. The chain links TRBV19 to TRBJ1-1; unclear D gene. With 7 bases removed from V and 1 base from J, the gap between germline ends came to 7 bases. CDR3 length equals 12 residues. Germline-derived CDR1 and CDR2 are LNHDA and SQIVND (reference sequence).